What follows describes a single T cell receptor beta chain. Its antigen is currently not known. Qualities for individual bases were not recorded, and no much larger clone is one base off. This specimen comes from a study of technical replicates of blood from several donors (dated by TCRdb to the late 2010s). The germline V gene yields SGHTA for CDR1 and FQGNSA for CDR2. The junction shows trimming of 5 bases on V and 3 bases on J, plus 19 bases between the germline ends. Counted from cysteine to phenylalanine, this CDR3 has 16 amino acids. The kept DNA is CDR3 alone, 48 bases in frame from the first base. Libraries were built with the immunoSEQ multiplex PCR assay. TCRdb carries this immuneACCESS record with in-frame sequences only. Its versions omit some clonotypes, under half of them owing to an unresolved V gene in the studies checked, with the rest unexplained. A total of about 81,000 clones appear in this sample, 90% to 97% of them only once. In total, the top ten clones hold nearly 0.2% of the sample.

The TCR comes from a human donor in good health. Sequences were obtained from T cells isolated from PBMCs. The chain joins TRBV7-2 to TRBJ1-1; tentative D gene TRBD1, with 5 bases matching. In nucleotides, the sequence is TGTGCCAGCAGCCGGACCCCCAGGGTCTACGACACTGAAGCTTTCTTT. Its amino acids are CASSRTPRVYDTEAFF.